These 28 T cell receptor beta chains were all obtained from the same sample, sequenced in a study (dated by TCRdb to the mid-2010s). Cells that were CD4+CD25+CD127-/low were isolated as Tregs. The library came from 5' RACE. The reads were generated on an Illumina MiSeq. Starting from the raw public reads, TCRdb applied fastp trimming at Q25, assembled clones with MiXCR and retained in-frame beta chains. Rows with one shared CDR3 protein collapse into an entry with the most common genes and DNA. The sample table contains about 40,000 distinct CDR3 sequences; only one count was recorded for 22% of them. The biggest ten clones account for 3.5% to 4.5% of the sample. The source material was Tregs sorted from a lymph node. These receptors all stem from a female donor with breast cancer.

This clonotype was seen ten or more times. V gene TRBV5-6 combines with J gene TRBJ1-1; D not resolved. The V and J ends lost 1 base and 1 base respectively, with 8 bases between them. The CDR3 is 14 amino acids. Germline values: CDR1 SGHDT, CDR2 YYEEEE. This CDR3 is CASSLLLENTEAFF. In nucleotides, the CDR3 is TGTGCCAGCAGCTTGTTACTGGAGAACACTGAAGCTTTCTTT.

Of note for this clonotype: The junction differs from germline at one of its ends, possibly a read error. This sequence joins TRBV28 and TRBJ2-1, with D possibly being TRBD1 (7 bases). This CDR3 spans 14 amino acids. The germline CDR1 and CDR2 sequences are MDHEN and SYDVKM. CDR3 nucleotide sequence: TGTGCTAGCAGACAGGGAGGCTCCTACGATGAGCAGTTCTTC. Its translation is CASRQGGSYDEQFF.

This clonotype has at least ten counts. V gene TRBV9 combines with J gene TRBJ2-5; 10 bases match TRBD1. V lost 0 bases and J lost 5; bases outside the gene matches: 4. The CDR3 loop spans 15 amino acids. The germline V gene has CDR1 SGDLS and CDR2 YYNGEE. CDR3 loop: CASSVVGTGVETQYF. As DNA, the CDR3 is TGTGCCAGCAGCGTAGTTGGGACAGGGGTGGAGACCCAGTACTTC.

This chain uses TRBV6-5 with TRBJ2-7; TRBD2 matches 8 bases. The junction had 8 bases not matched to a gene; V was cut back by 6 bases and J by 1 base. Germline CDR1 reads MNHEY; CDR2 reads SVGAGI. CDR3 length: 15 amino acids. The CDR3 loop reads CASSRGTRGSYEQYF. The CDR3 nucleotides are TGTGCCAGCAGCCGCGGGACTAGAGGGTCCTACGAGCAGTACTTC.

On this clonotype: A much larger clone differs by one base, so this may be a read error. CDR3 sequence (DNA): TGTGCCAGCAGAGACTGGGGATCACCCCTCCACTTT. Its protein product is CASRDWGSPLHF. The chain recombines TRBV6-1 with TRBJ1-6, with D uncertain. This CDR3 region has 12 residues. In germline, CDR1 is MNHNS, CDR2 SASEGT. V shed 6 bases and J shed 10 bases, with 10 bases lying between them.

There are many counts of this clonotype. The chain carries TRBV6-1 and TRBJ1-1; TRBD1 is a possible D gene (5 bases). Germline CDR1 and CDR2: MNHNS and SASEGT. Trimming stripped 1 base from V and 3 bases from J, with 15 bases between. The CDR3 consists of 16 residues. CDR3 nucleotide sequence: TGTGCCAGCAGTGAAGTGAGCGGTAGAGGGGACACTGAAGCTTTCTTT. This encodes CASSEVSGRGDTEAFF.

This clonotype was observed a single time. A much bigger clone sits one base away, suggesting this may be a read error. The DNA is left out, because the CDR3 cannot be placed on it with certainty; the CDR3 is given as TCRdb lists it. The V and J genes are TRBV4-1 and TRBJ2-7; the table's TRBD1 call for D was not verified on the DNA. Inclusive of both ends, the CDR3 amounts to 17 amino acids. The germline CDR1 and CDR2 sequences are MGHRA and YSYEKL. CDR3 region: CASSRTSSWGQGIEQHF.

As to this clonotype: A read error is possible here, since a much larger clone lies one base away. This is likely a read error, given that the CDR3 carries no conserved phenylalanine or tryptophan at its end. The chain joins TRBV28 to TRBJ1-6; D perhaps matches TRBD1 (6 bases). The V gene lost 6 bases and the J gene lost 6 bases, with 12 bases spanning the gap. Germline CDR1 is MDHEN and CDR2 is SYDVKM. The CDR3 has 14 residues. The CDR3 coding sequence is TGTGCCAGCAGCCCACAGGGTGGTAATTCACCCCTCCACTGT. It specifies CASSPQGGNSPLHC.

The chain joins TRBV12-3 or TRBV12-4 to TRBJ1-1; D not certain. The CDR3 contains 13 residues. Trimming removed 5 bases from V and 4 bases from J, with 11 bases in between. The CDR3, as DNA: TGTGCCAGCAGTCCCCCCCTGGCCACTGAAGCTTTCTTT. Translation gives CASSPPLATEAFF.

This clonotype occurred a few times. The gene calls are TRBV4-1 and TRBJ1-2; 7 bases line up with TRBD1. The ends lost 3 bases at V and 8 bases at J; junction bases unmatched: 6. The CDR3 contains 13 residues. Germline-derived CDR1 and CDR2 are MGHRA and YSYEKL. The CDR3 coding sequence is TGCGCCAGCAGCCACTTTACAGGGGAGGGCTACACCTTC. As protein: CASSHFTGEGYTF.

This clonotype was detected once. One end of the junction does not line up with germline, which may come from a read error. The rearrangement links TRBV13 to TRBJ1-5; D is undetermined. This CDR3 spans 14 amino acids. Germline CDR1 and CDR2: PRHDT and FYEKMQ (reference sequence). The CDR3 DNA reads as TGTGTCAGCAGTTCAAGGGTCTCCGGGCAGCCCCAGCATTTT. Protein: CVSSSRVSGQPQHF.

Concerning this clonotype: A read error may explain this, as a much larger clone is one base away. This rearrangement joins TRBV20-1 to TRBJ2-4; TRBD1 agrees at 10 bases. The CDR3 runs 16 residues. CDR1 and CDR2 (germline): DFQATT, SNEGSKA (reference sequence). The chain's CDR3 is CSTRAPKTGGGDIQYF. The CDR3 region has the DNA TGCAGTACTAGAGCCCCAAAGACAGGGGGCGGGGACATTCAGTACTTC.

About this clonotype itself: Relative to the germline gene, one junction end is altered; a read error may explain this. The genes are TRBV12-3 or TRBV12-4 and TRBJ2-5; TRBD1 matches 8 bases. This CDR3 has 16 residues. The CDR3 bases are TGTGCCAGCAGAACGGGACAGGACAACCGTGGGGAGACCCAGTGCTTC. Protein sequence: CASRTGQDNRGETQCF.

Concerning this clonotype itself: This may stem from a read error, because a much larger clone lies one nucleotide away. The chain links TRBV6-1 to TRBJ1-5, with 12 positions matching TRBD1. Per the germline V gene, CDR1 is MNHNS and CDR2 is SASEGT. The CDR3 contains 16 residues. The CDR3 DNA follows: TGTGCCAGCAGGGGGACAGGGGGCATTAGCAATCCGCCCCAGCATTTT. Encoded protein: CASRGTGGISNPPQHF.

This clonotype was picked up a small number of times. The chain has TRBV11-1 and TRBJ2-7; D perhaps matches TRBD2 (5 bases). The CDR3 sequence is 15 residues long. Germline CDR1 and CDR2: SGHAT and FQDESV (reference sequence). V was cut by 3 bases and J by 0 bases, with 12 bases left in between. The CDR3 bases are TGTGCCAGCAGCTTTTTCCCGGGAAACTCCTACGAGCAGTACTTC. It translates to CASSFFPGNSYEQYF.

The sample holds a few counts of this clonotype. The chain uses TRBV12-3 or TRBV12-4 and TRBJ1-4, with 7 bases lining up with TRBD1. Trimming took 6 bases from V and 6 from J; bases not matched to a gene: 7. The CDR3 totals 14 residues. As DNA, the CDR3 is TGTGCCAGCAGCGACAGGGTCTTCGATGAAAAACTGTTTTTT. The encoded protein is CASSDRVFDEKLFF.

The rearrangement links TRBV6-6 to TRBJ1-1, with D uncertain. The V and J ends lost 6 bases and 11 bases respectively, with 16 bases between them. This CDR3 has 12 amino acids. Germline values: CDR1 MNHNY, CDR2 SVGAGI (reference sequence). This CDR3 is CASRTDPLRAFF. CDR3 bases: TGTGCCAGCAGAACCGATCCACTTAGGGCTTTCTTT.

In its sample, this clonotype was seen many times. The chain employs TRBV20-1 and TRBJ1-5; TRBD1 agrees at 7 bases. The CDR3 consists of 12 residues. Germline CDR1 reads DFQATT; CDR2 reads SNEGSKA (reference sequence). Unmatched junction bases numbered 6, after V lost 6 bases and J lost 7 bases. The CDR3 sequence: CSAITGEQPQHF. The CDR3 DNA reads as TGCAGTGCCATTACAGGGGAACAGCCCCAGCATTTT.

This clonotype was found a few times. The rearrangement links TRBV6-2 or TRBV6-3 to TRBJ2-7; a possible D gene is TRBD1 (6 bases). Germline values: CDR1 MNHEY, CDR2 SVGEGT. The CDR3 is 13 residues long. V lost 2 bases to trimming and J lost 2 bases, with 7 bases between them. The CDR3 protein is CASSYGQTYEQYF. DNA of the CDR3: TGTGCCAGCAGTTACGGACAGACCTACGAGCAGTACTTC.

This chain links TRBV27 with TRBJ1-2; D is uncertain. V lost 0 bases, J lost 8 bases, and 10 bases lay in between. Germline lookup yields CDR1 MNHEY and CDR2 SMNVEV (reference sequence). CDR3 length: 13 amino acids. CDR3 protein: CASSLSWGRGYTF. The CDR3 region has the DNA TGTGCCAGCAGTTTATCGTGGGGTAGAGGCTACACCTTC.

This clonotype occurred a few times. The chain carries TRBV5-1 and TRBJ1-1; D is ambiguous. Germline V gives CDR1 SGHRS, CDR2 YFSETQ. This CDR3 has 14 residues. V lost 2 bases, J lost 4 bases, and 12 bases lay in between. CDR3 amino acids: CASSFDIASTEAFF. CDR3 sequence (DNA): TGCGCCAGCAGCTTCGACATTGCCAGCACTGAAGCTTTCTTT. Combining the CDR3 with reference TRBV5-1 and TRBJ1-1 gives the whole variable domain KAGVTQTPRYLIKTRGQQVTLSCSPISGHRSVSWYQQTPGQGLQFLFEYFSETQRNKGNFPGRFSGRQFSNSRSEMNVSTLELGDSALYLCASSFDIASTEAFFGQGTRLTVV.

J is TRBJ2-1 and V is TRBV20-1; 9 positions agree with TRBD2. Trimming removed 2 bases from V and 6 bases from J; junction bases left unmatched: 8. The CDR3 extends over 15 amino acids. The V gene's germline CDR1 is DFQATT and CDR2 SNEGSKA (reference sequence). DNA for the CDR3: TGCAGTGCTAGATCCCTAGCGGGAAGTTCCAATGAGCAGTTCTTC. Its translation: CSARSLAGSSNEQFF.

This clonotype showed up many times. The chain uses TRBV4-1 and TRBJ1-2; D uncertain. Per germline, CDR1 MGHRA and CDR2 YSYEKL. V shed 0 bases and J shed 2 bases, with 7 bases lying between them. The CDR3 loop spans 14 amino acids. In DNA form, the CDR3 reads TGCGCCAGCAGCCAAGAGGGCGGAAACTATGGCTACACCTTC. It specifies CASSQEGGNYGYTF.

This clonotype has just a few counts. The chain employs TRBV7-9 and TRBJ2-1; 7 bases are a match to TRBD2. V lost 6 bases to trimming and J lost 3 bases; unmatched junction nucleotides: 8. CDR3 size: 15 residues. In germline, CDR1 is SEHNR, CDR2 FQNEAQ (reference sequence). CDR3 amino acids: CASSELTGGYNEQFF. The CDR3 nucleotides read TGTGCCAGCAGTGAACTGACGGGAGGCTACAATGAGCAGTTCTTC.

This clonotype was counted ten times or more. The DNA for the CDR3 is TGCAGTGCTATATGGGGGAGTGGGTACGAGCAGTACTTC. Amino acid sequence: CSAIWGSGYEQYF. The rearrangement joins TRBV20-1 to TRBJ2-7; either TRBD1 or TRBD2 may supply D (5 bases each). CDR3 length: 13 residues. Per the germline V gene, CDR1 is DFQATT and CDR2 is SNEGSKA (reference sequence). V was shortened by 4 bases and J by 4 bases, with 14 bases between the two germline ends.

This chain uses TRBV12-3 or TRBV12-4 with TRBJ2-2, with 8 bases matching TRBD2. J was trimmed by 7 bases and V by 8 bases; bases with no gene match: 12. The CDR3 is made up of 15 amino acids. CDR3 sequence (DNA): TGTGCCAGCGTACGTAGAGCGGGAGATGGCGGGGAGCTGTTTTTT. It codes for CASVRRAGDGGELFF.

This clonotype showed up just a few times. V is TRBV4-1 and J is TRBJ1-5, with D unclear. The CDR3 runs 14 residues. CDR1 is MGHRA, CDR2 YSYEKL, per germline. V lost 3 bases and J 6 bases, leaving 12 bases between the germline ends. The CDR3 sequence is CASSHGAARQPQHF. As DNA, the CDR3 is TGCGCCAGCAGCCACGGCGCCGCGCGTCAGCCCCAGCATTTT.

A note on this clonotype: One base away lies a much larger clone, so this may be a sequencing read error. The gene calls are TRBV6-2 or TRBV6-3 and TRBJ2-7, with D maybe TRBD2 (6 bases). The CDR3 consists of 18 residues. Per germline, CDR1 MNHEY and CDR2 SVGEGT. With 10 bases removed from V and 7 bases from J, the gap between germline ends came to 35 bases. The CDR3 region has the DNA TGTGCCACCTTTGGATCGGGTAGTAGCAGTAAAGGAGGGAAGGAGCAGTACTTC. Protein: CATFGSGSSSKGGKEQYF.